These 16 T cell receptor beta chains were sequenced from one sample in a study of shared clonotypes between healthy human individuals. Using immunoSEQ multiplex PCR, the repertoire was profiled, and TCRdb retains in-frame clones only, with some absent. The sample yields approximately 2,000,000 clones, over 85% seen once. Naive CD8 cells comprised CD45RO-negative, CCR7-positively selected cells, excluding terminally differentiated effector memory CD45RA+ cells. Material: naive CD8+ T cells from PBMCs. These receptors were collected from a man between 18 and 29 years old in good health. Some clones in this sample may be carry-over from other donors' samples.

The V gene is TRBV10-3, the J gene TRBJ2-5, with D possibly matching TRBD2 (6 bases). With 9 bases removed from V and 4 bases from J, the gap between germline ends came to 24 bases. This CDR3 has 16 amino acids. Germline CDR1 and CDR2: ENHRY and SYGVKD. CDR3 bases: TGTGCCATAACGGAGGGCGTCCTCGTGCGGGGAGAGACCCAGTACTTC. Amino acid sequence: CAITEGVLVRGETQYF.

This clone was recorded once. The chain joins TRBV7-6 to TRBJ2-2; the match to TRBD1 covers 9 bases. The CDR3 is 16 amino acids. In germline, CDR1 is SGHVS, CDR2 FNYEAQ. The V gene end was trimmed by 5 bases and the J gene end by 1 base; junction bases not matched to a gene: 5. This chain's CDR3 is CASSPRTGENTGELFF. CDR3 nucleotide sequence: TGTGCCAGCAGCCCTCGGACAGGGGAGAACACCGGGGAGCTGTTTTTT.

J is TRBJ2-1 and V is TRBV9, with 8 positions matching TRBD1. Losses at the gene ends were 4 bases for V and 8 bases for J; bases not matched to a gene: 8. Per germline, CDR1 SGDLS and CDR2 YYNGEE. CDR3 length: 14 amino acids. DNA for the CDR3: TGTGCCAGCAGCTTGCAGGGGGCGCTCGATGAGCAGTTCTTC. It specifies CASSLQGALDEQFF.

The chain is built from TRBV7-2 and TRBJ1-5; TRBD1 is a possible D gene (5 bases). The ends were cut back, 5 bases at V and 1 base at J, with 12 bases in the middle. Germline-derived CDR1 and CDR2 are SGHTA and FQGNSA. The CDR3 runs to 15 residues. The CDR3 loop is CASSGMGGSNQPQHF. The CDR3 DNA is TGTGCCAGCAGCGGGATGGGGGGAAGCAATCAGCCCCAGCATTTT.

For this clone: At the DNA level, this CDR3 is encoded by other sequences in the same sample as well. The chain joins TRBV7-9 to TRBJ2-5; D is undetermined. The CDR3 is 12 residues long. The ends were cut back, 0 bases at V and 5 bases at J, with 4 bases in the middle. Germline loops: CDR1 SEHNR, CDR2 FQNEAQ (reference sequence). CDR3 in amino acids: CASSLAGETQYF. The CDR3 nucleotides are TGTGCCAGCAGCTTAGCCGGGGAGACCCAGTACTTC.

In DNA form, the CDR3 reads TGTGCCAGCAGTTTCTCCCGTCTCGGGGACAATGAGCAGTTCTTC. Encoded protein: CASSFSRLGDNEQFF. This sequence joins TRBV27 and TRBJ2-1; tentatively, D is TRBD2 (5 bases). This CDR3 has 15 amino acids. Germline V gene lookup returns CDR1 MNHEY and CDR2 SMNVEV (reference sequence). The V end was cut by 3 bases, the J end by 5 bases, with 14 bases between.

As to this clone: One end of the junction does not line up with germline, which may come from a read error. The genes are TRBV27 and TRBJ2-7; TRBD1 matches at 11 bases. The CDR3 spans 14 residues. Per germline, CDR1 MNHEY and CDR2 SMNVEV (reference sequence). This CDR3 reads CASRVSGTGGIRDF. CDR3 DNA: TGTGCCAGCAGGGTATCCGGGACAGGGGGGATCCGAGACTTC.

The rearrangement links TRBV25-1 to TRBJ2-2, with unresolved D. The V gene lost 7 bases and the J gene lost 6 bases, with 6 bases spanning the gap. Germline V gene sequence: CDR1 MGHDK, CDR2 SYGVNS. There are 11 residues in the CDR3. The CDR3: CASNGAGELFF. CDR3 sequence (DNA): TGTGCCAGCAATGGGGCCGGGGAGCTGTTTTTT.

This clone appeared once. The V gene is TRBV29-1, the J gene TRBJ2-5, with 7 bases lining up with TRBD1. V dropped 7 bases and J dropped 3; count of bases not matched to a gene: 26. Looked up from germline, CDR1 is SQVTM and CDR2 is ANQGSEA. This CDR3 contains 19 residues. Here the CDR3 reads CSALDSTGSGSRSEETQYF. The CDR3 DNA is TGCAGCGCCCTAGATTCGACAGGGTCGGGTAGCCGCAGTGAAGAGACCCAGTACTTC.

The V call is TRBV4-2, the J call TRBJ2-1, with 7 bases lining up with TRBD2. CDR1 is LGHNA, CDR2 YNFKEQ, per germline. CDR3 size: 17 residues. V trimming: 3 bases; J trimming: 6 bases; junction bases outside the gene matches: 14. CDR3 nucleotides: TGTGCCAGCAGCCAGGGAACCGGGACTATAGTCCTCAATGAGCAGTTCTTC. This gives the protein CASSQGTGTIVLNEQFF.

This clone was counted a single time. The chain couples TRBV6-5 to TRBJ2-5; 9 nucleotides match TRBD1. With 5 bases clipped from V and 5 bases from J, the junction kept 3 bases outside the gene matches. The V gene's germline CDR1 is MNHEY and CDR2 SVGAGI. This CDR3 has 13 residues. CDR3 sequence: CASSGQGRETQYF. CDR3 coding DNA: TGTGCCAGCAGTGGACAGGGGAGGGAGACCCAGTACTTC.

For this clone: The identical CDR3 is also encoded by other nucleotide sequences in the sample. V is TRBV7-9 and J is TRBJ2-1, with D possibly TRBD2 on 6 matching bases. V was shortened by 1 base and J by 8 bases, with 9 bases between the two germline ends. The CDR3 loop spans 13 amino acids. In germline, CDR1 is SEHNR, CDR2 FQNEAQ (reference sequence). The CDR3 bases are TGTGCCAGCAGCTTAGTTGGGGAGGATGAGCAGTTCTTC. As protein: CASSLVGEDEQFF.

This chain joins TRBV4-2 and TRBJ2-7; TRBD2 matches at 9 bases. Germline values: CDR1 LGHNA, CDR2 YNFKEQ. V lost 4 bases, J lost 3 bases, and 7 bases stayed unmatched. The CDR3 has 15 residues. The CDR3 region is CASSPGLREGYEQYF. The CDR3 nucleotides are TGTGCCAGCAGCCCCGGGTTGCGGGAGGGCTACGAGCAGTACTTC.

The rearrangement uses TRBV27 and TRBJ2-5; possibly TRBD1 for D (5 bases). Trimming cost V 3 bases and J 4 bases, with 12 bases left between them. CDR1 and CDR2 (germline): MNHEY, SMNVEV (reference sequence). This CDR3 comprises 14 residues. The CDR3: CASSLLWGAETQYF. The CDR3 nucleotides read TGTGCCAGCAGTTTGCTCTGGGGCGCAGAGACCCAGTACTTC.

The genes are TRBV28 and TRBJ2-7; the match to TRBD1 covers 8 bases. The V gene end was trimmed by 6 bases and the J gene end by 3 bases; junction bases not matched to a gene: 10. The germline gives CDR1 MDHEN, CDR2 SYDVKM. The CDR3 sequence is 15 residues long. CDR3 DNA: TGTGCCAGCAGGCCTTACAGGGGGTCTAGCTACGAGCAGTACTTC. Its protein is CASRPYRGSSYEQYF.

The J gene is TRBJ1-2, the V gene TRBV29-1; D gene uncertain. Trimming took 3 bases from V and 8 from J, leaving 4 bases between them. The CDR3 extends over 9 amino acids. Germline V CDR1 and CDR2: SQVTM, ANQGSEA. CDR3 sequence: CSVDSGYTF. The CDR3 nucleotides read TGCAGCGTTGATTCCGGCTACACCTTC.